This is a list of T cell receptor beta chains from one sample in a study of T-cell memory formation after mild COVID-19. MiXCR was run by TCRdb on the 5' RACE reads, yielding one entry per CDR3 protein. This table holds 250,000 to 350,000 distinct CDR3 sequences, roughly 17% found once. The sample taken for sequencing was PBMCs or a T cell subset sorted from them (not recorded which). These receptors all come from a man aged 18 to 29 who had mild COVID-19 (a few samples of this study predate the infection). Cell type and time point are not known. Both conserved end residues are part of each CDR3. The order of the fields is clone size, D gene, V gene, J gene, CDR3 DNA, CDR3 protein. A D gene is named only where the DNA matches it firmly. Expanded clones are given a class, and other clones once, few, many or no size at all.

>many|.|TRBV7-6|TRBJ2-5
TGTGCCAGCAGCTTAGAGCTGGAGACCCAGTACTTC
CASSLELETQYF
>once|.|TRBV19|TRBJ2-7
TGTGCCAGTAGTAGCACCGCGGACGGCTACGAGCAGTACTTC
CASSSTADGYEQYF
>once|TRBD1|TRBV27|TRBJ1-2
TGTGCCAGCAGTTTGACAGGGATTGGGGGCTACACCTTC
CASSLTGIGGYTF
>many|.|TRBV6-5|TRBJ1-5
TGTGCCAGCAGCCAGGGTAGGCAGCCCCAGCATTTT
CASSQGRQPQHF
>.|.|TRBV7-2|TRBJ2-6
TGTGCCGGAAGTGGGGACTCTGGGGCCAACGTCCTGACTTTC
CAGSGDSGANVLTF
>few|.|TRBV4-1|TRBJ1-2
TGCGCCAGCAGCTCACCCGGGACGCCTTATGGCTACACCTTC
CASSSPGTPYGYTF
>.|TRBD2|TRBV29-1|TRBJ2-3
TGCAGCGTCGATGGACTAGCGGGGGGGCCGGATACGCAGTATTTT
CSVDGLAGGPDTQYF
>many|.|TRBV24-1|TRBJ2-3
TGTGCCACCGGGGGGCTCACAGATACGCAGTATTTT
CATGGLTDTQYF
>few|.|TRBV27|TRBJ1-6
TGTGCCAGCAGTCCAGGGATCACCTATAATTCACCCCTCCACTTT
CASSPGITYNSPLHF
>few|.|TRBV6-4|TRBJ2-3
TGTGCCAGCAGCGAATCCCCCTGGGTAACTACGCAGTATTTT
CASSESPWVTTQYF
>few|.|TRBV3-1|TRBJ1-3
TGTGCCAGCAGCCCCTATTCGGGAAACACCATATATTTT
CASSPYSGNTIYF
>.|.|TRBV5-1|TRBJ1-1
TGCGCCAGCAGCTTGGGTGGGGGCTTCTCTGAAGCTTTCTTT
CASSLGGGFSEAFF
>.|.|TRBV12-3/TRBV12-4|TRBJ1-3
TGTGCCAGCAGTGGGGCTCAAATTGGAAACACCATATATTTT
CASSGAQIGNTIYF
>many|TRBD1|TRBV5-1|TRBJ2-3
TGCGCCAGCCACTGGGCCGGGACAGAAGATACGCAGTATTTT
CASHWAGTEDTQYF
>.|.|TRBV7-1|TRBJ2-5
TGTGCCAGCTGCTCGCTCCGGGACGGAGAGACCCAGTACTTC
CASCSLRDGETQYF
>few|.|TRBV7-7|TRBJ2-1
TGTGCTAGCAGCCGGGACCTCACCGGGGGTGAGCAGTTCTTC
CASSRDLTGGEQFF
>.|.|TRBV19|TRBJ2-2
TGTGCCAGTAGTATGGGGAACACCGGGGAGCTGTTTTTT
CASSMGNTGELFF
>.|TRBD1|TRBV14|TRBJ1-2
TGTGCCAGCAGCCCCTCGATGACAGGGGGCTATGGCTACACCTTC
CASSPSMTGGYGYTF
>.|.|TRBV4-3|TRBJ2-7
TGCGCCAGCAGCCGGGACGAAGGCTACGAGCAGTACTTC
CASSRDEGYEQYF
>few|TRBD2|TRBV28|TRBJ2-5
TGTGCCAGCAGTTTGGTGACCGCGGGGGGGGAGACCCAGTACTTC
CASSLVTAGGETQYF
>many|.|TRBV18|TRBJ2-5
TGTGCCAGCTCACCATCCGGGGAGACCCAGTACTTC
CASSPSGETQYF
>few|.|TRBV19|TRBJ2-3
TGTGCCAGTAGTATAGATCCCCTGTCAGCATACACGAACACAGATACGCAGTATTTT
CASSIDPLSAYTNTDTQYF
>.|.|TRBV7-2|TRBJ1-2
TGTGCCAGCAGCTATTTGGGGGTAGTCTACACCTTC
CASSYLGVVYTF
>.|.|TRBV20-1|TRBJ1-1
TGCAGTGCTAGTAGACAGACTTACACTGAAGCTTTCTTT
CSASRQTYTEAFF
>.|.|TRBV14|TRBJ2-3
TGTGCCAGCAGCCAAGATCCGCACGATACGCAGTATTTT
CASSQDPHDTQYF
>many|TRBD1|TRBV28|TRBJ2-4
TGTGCCAGCAGTGGGGCCGGGACAGGGTTGGCCAAAAACATTCAGTACTTC
CASSGAGTGLAKNIQYF
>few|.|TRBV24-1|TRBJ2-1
TGTGCCACCAGTGGAGGTGCCAGCTCCTACAATGAGCAGTTCTTC
CATSGGASSYNEQFF
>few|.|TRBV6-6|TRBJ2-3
TGTGCCAGCAGATACCAGGGGACGGATACGCAGTATTTT
CASRYQGTDTQYF
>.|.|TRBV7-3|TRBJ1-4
TGTGCCAGCAGTTCCGGTCCTAAGGAAAAACTGTTTTTT
CASSSGPKEKLFF
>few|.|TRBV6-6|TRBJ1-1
TGTGCCAGCAGTTACTCCAGAGGACGGGCTGAAGCTTTCTTT
CASSYSRGRAEAFF
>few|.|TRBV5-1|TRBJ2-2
TGCGCCAGCAGCTTGTACCAGGGTGGCACCGGGGAGCTGTTTTTT
CASSLYQGGTGELFF
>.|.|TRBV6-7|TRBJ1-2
TGTGCCAGCCGGGGGCGGCACTATGGCTACACCTTC
CASRGRHYGYTF
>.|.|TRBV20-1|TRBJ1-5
TGCAGTGCTAGTCGGGACCCCTTCAATCAGCCCCAGCATTTT
CSASRDPFNQPQHF
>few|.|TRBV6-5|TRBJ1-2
TGTGCCAGCAGTTACAAGGGGCCGGACTATGGCTACACCTTC
CASSYKGPDYGYTF
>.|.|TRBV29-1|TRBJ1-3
TGCAGCGTGGTTTCTTCTGGAAACACCATATATTTT
CSVVSSGNTIYF
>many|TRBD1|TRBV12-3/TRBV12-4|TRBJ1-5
TGTGCCAGCAGTCCACAGGGGAATCAGCCCCAGCATTTT
CASSPQGNQPQHF
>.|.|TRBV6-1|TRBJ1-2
TGTGCCAGCAGTGAAGCGGGGTTGAATGGCTACACCTTC
CASSEAGLNGYTF
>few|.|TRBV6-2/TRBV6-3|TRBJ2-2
TGTGCCAGCAGTTGGGGGGCTGAAACCGGGGAGCTGTTTTTT
CASSWGAETGELFF
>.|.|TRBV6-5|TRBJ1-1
TGTGCCAGCAGTTACGGGGACAAGTTGGCTGAAGCTTTCTTT
CASSYGDKLAEAFF
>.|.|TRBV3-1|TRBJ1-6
TGTGCCAGCAGCCCGAGGGGAGGCGGTTCACCCCTCCACTTT
CASSPRGGGSPLHF
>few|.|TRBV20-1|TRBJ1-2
TGCAGTGCTAGCCAGACAGAGACGGCTAACTATGGCTACACCTTC
CSASQTETANYGYTF
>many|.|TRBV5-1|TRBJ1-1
TGCGCCAGCAGCTTGGAGGCAGGGAGCACTGAAGCTTTCTTT
CASSLEAGSTEAFF
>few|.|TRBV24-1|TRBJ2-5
TGTGCCACCAGTGATTTAAGCAGCCAAGAGACCCAGTACTTC
CATSDLSSQETQYF
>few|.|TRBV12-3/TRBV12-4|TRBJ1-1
TGTGCCAGCAGGTCGACAGACTTGAACACTGAAGCTTTCTTT
CASRSTDLNTEAFF